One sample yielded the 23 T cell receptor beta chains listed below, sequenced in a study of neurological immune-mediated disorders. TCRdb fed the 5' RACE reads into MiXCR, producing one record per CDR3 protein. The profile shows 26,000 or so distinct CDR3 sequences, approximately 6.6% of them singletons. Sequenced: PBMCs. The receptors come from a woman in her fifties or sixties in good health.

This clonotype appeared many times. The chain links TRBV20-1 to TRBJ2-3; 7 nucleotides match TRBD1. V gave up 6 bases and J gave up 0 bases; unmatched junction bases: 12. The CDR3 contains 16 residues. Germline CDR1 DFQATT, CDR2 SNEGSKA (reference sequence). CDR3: CSALDRLGPSTDTQYF. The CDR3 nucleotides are TGCAGTGCCTTGGACAGGTTAGGACCTAGCACAGATACGCAGTATTTT.

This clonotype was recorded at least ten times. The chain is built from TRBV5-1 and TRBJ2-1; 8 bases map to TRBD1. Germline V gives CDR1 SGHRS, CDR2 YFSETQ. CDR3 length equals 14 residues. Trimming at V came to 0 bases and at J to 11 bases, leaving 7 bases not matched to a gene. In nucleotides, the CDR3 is TGCGCCAGCAGCTTGGAGGGACAGGTAGGCAAGCAGTTCTTC. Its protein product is CASSLEGQVGKQFF.

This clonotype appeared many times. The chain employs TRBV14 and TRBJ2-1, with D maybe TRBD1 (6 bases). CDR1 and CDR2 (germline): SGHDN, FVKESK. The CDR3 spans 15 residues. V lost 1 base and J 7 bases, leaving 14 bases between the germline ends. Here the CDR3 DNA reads TGTGCCAGCAGCCAAGTTGCCCAGGGGACGAATGAGCAGTTCTTC. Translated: CASSQVAQGTNEQFF. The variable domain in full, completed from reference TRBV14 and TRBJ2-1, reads EAGVTQFPSHSVIEKGQTVTLRCDPISGHDNLYWYRRVMGKEIKFLLHFVKESKQDESGMPNNRFLAERTGGTYSTLKVQPAELEDSGVYFCASSQVAQGTNEQFFGPGTRLTVL.

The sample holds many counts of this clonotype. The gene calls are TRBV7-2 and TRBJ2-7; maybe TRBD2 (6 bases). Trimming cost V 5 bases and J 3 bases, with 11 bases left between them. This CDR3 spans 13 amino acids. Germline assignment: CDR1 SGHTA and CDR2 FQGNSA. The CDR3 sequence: CASSPGLIYEQYF. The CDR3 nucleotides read TGTGCCAGCAGCCCGGGACTTATCTACGAGCAGTACTTC.

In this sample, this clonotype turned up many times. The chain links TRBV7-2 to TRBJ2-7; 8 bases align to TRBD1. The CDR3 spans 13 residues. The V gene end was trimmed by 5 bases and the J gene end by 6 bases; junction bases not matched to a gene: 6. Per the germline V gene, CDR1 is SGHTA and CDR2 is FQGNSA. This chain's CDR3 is CASSTDRVGEQYF. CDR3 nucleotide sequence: TGTGCCAGCAGCACGGACAGGGTTGGCGAGCAGTACTTC.

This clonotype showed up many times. The CDR3 nucleotides are TGTGCCACTACGATGGGGAATAATTCACCCCTCCACTTT. Its translation: CATTMGNNSPLHF. The genes are TRBV7-9 and TRBJ1-6; D is unresolved. Germline CDR1 reads SEHNR; CDR2 reads FQNEAQ (reference sequence). CDR3 length: 13 amino acids. The germline V and J ends were trimmed by 10 bases and 5 bases, with 12 bases remaining between them. The variable domain in full, with the rest retrieved from reference TRBV7-9 and TRBJ1-6, is DTGVSQNPRHKITKRGQNVTFRCDPISEHNRLYWYRQTLGQGPEFLTYFQNEAQLEKSRLLSDRFSAERPKGSFSTLEIQRTEQGDSAMYLCATTMGNNSPLHFGNGTRLTVT.

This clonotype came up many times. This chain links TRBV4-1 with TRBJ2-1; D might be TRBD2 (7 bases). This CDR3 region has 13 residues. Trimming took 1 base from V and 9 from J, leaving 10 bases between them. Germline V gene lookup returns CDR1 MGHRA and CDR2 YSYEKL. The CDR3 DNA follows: TGCGCCAGCAGCCAAGGTGGGGGGGCTGAGCAGTTCTTC. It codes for CASSQGGGAEQFF.

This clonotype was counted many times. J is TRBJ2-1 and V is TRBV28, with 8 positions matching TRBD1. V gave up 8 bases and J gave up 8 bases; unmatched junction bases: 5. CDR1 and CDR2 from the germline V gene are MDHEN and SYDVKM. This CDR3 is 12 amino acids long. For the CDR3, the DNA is TGTGCCAGCGTTGGGACAGGTGATGAGCAGTTCTTC. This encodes CASVGTGDEQFF.

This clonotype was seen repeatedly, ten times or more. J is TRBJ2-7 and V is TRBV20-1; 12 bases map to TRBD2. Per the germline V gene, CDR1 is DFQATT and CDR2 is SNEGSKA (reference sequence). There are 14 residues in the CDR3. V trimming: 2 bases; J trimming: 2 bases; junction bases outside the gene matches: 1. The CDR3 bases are TGCAGTGCTAGAAGACTAGCGGGGGCCTACGAGCAGTACTTC. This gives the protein CSARRLAGAYEQYF.

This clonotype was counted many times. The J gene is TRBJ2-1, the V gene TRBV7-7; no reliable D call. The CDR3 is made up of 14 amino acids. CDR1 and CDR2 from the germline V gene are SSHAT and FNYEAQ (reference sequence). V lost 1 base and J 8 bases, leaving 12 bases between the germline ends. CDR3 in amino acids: CASSLDGSLDEQFF. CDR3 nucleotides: TGTGCCAGCAGCTTAGATGGAAGTCTCGATGAGCAGTTCTTC.

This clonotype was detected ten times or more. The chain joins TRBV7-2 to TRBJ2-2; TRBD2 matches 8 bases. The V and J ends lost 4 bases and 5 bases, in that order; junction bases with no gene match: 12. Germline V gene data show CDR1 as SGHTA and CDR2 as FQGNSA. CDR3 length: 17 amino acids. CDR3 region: CASSSRSGGFGTGELFF. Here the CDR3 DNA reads TGTGCCAGCAGCTCGCGTTCGGGAGGGTTCGGAACCGGGGAGCTGTTTTTT.

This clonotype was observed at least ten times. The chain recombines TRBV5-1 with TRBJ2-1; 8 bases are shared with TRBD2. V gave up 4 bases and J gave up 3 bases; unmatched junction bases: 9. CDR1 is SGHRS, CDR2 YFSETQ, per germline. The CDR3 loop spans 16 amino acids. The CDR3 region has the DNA TGCGCCAGCAGCCTGACCGGCGGGGGGCTCTACAATGAGCAGTTCTTC. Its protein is CASSLTGGGLYNEQFF.

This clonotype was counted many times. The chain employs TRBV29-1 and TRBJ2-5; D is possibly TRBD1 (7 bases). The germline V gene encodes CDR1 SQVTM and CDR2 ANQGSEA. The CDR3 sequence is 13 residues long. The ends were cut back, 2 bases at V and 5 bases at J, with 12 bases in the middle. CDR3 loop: CSVEKTGRETQYF. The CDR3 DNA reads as TGCAGCGTTGAAAAGACAGGGAGGGAGACCCAGTACTTC.

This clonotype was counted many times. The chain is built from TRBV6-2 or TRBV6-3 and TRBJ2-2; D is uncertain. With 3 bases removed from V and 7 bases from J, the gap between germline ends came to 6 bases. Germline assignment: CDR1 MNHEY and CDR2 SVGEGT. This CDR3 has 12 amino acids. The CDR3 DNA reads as TGTGCCAGCAGTTATTATGACGGGGAGCTGTTTTTT. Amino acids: CASSYYDGELFF.

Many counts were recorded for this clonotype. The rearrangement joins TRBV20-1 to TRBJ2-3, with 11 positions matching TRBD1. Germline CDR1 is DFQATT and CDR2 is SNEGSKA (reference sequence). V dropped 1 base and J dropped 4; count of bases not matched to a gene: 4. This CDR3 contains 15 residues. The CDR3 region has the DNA TGCAGTGCTAGAGCCTGGACAGGGGGCGCAGATACGCAGTATTTT. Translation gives CSARAWTGGADTQYF.

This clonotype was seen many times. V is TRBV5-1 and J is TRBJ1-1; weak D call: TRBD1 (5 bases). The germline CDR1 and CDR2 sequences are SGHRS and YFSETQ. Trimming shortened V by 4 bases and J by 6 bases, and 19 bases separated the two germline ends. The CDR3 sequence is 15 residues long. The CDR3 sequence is CASSTRDAGGSEAFF. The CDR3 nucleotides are TGCGCCAGCAGCACGCGGGACGCCGGGGGGTCTGAAGCTTTCTTT.

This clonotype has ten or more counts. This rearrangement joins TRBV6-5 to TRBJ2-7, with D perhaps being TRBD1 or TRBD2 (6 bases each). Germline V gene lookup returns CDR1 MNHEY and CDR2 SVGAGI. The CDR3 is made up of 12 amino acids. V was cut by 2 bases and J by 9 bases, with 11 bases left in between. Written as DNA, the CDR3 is TGTGCCAGCAGTTACGAGGGGGGCGCGCAGTACTTC. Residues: CASSYEGGAQYF.

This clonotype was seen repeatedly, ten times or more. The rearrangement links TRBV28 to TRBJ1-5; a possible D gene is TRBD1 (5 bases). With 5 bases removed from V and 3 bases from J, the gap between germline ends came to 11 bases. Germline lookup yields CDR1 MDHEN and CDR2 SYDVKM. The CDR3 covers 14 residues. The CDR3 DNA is TGTGCCAGCAGTCTAGGGACCTACAATCAGCCCCAGCATTTT. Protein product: CASSLGTYNQPQHF.

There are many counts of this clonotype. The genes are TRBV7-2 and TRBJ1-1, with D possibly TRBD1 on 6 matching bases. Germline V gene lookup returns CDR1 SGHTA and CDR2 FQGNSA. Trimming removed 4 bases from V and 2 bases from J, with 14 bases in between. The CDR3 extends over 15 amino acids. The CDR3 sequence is CASSSAGTTNTEAFF. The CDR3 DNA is TGTGCCAGCAGCTCGGCCGGGACAACAAACACTGAAGCTTTCTTT.

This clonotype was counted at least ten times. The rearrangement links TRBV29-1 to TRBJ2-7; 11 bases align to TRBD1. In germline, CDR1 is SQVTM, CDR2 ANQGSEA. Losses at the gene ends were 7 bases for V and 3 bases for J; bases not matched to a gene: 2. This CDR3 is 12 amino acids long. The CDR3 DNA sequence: TGCAGCGGCGGGACAGGGGGCTACGAGCAGTACTTC. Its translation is CSGGTGGYEQYF.

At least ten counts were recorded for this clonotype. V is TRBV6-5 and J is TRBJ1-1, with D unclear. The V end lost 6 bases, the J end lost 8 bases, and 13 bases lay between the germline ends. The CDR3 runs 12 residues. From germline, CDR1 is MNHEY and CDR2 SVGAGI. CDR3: CASRRTGEEAFF. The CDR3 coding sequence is TGTGCCAGCAGAAGGACCGGGGAAGAAGCTTTCTTT.

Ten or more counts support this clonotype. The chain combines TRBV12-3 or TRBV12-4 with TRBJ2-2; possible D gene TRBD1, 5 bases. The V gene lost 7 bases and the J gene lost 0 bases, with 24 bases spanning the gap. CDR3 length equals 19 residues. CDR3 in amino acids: CASTLLRGVSDANTGELFF. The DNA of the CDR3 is TGTGCCAGCACCCTTCTTAGGGGTGTCTCGGATGCGAACACCGGGGAGCTGTTTTTT.

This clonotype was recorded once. The CDR3 sequence is CASSLRTGSSYNEQFF. The CDR3 bases are TGCGCCAGCAGCTTAAGGACGGGGAGCTCCTACAATGAGCAGTTCTTC. The rearrangement joins TRBV5-1 to TRBJ2-1; weak D call: TRBD2 (5 bases). V shed 2 bases and J shed 0 bases, with 12 bases lying between them. Per the germline V gene, CDR1 is SGHRS and CDR2 is YFSETQ. This CDR3 is 16 amino acids long.